The TCR beta chain under discussion was sequenced for a study of blood T cells in healthy people across ages. General study points: Both higher diversity and more naive CD4+ cells marked long-lived donors when set against aged donors. Per-million-T-cell TCR beta diversity fell roughly linearly with age.

CDR1 and CDR2 (germline): SGHVS, FQNEAQ. The CDR3 is 12 residues long. Trimming left V 5 bases short and J 3 bases short, with 6 bases between. Then a second PCR, running about 6 to 11 cycles, was carried out with a sample-barcoded 5' primer and a J-beta primer mix. Each of the cDNA molecules was tagged by a template-switch adaptor with 12 random nucleotides. A single record per CDR3 protein comes from TCRdb applying MiXCR to the 5' RACE reads. The sample has around 1,700,000 distinct CDR3 sequences, roughly 27% seen once; the top ten hold 7.7%. This clonotype was seen a single time. The antigen is undetermined.

The sequenced sample was blood. The receptor comes from a woman aged 30 to 39 in good health. The V call is TRBV7-8, the J call TRBJ2-3; no definite D call. CDR3 coding DNA: TGTGCCAGCAGCCCCAAGACAGATACGCAGTATTTT. Translation gives CASSPKTDTQYF. Drawing the rest from reference TRBV7-8 and TRBJ2-3, the complete variable domain is GAGVSQSPRYKVAKRGQDVALRCDPISGHVSLFWYQQALGQGPEFLTYFQNEAQLDKSGLPSDRFFAERPEGSVSTLKIQRTQQEDSAVYLCASSPKTDTQYFGPGTRLTVL.